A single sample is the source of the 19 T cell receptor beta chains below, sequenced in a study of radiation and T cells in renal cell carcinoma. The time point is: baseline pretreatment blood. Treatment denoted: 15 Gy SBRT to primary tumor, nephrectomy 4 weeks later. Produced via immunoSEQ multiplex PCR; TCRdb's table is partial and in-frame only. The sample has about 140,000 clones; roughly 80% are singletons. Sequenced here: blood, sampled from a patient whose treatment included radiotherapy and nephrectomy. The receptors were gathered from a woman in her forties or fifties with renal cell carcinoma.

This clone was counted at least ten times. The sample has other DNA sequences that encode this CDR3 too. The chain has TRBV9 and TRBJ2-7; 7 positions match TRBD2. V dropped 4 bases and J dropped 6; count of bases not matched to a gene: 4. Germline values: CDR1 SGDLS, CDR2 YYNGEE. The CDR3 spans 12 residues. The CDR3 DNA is TGTGCCAGCAGCCCAGGGAGGGCCGAGCAGTACTTC. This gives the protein CASSPGRAEQYF.

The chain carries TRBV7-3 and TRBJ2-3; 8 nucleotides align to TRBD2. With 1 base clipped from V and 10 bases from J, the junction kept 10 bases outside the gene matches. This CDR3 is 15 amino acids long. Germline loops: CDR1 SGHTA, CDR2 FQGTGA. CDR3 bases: TGTGCCAGCAGCTTAAACGAAGGAGCGGGAGAGGCGCAGTATTTT. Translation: CASSLNEGAGEAQYF. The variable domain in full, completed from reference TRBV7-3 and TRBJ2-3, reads GAGVSQTPSNKVTEKGKYVELRCDPISGHTALYWYRQSLGQGPEFLIYFQGTGAADDSGLPNDRFFAVRPEGSVSTLKIQRTERGDSAVYLCASSLNEGAGEAQYFGPGTRLTVL.

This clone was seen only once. This CDR3 reads CASSLSTPGTEAFF. CDR3 nucleotides: TGTGCCAGCAGTTTATCCACTCCCGGGACGGAAGCTTTCTTT. V is TRBV28 and J is TRBJ1-1; the D gene is possibly TRBD1 (5 bases). The germline CDR1 and CDR2 sequences are MDHEN and SYDVKM. Trimming cost V 1 base and J 8 bases, with 14 bases left between them. This CDR3 contains 14 residues. The entire variable domain, with the rest obtained from reference TRBV28 and TRBJ1-1, is as follows: DVKVTQSSRYLVKRTGEKVFLECVQDMDHENMFWYRQDPGLGLRLIYFSYDVKMKEKGDIPEGYSVSREKKERFSLILESASTNQTSMYLCASSLSTPGTEAFFGQGTRLTVV.

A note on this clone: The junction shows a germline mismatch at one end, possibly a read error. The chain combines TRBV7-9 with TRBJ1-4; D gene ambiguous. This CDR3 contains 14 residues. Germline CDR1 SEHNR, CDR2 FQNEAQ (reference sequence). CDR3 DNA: TGTGCCAACAGCTTACCGGTAGTGGGTGAAAAACTGTTTTTT. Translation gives CANSLPVVGEKLFF.

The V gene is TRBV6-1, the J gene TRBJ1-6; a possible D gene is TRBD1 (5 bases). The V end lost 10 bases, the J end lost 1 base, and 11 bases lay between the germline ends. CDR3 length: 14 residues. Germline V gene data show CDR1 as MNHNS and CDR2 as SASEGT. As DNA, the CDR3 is TGTGCCACCCGGGGGGAGTCCTATAATTCACCCCTCCACTTT. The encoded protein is CATRGESYNSPLHF.

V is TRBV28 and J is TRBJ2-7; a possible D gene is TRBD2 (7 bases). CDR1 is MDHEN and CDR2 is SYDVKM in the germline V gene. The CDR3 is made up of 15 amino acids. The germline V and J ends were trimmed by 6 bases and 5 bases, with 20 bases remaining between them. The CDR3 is CASRSRGGAIDEQYF. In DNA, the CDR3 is TGTGCCAGCAGAAGCCGAGGGGGGGCGATAGACGAGCAGTACTTC.

The CDR3 DNA is TGCGCCAGCAGCCCCGGGACCGTTGGAAACACCATATATTTT. Protein sequence: CASSPGTVGNTIYF. This rearrangement joins TRBV5-1 to TRBJ1-3, with D possibly matching TRBD1 (5 bases). Germline CDR1 reads SGHRS; CDR2 reads YFSETQ. The V end lost 4 bases, the J end lost 3 bases, and 11 bases lay between the germline ends. This CDR3 has 14 amino acids.

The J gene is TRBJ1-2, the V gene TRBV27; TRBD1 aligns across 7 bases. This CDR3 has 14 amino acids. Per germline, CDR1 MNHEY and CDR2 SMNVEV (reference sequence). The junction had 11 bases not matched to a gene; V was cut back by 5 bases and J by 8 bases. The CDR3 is CASSPLRTGWGYTF. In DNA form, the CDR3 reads TGTGCCAGCAGTCCCCTACGGACAGGCTGGGGCTACACCTTC.

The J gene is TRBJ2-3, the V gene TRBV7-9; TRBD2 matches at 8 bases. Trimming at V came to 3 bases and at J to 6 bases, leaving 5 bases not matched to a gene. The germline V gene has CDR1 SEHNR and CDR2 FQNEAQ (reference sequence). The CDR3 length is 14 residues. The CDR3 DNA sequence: TGTGCCAGCAGCTTTCTAGCGGGCGTTGATACGCAGTATTTT. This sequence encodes CASSFLAGVDTQYF.

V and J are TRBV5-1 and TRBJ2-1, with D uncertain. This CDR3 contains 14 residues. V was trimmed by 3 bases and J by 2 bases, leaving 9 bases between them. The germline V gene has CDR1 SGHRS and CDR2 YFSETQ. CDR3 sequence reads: CASSSGGTYNEQFF. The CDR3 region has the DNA TGCGCCAGCAGCTCAGGTGGGACCTACAATGAGCAGTTCTTC.

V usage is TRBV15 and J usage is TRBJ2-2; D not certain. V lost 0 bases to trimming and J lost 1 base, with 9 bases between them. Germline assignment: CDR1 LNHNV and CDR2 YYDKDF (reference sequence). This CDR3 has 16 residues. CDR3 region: CATSRDGWLNTGELFF. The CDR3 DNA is TGTGCCACCAGCAGAGACGGGTGGTTGAACACCGGGGAGCTGTTTTTT.

The CDR3 loop is CASSIGTGGIYEQYF. CDR3 DNA sequence: TGTGCCAGTAGTATTGGGACAGGGGGAATATACGAGCAGTACTTC. The V call is TRBV19, the J call TRBJ2-7; 11 bases are shared with TRBD1. The germline gives CDR1 LNHDA, CDR2 SQIVND (reference sequence). The CDR3 extends over 15 amino acids. The V gene end was trimmed by 3 bases and the J gene end by 4 bases; junction bases not matched to a gene: 5.

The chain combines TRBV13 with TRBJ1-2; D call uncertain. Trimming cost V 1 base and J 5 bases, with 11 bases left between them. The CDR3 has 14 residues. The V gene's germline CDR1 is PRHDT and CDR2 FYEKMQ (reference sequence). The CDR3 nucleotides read TGTGCCAGCAGCTTAGAAGCCGAATCTTATGGCTACACCTTC. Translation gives CASSLEAESYGYTF.

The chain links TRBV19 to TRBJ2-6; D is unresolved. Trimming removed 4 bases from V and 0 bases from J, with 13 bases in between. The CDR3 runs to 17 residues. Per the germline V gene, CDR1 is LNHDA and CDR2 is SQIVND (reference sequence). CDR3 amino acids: CASSTPSKYSGANVLTF. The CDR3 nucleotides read TGTGCCAGTAGTACCCCCAGTAAGTACTCTGGGGCCAACGTCCTGACTTTC.

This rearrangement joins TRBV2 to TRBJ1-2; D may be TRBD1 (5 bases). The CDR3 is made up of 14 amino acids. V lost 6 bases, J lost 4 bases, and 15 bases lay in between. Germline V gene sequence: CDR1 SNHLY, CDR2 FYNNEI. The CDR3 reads CASREGIQVYGYTF. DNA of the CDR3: TGTGCCAGCAGGGAGGGAATACAGGTCTATGGCTACACCTTC.

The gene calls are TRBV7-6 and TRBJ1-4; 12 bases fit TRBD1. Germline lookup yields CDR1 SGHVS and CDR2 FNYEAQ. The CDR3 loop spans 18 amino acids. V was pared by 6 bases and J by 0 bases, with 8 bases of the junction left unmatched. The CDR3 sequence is CASSSTGTGGTTNEKLFF. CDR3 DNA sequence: TGTGCCAGCAGTTCAACCGGGACAGGGGGCACAACTAATGAAAAACTGTTTTTT.

CDR3 DNA sequence: TGTGCCAGCAGTGCGTACCGAGGGGTCGACTATGGCTACACCTTC. Protein product: CASSAYRGVDYGYTF. The J gene is TRBJ1-2, the V gene TRBV2; D may be TRBD1 (5 bases). This CDR3 has 15 residues. Germline-derived CDR1 and CDR2 are SNHLY and FYNNEI. V was clipped by 4 bases and J by 3 bases, with 15 bases between them.

The chain's CDR3 is CASSPGSSNQPQHF. CDR3 sequence (DNA): TGTGCCAGCAGCCCCGGGTCTAGCAATCAGCCCCAGCATTTT. The chain joins TRBV7-2 to TRBJ1-5, with D unresolved. Germline CDR1 reads SGHTA; CDR2 reads FQGNSA. Trimming took off 5 bases at V and 0 bases at J, with 8 bases between the two ends. This CDR3 has 14 amino acids.

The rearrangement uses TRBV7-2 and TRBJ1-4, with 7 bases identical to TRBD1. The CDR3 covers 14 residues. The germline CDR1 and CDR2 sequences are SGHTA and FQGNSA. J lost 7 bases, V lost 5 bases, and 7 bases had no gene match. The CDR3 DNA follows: TGTGCCAGCAGCGTTCAGGGGGAAGCTGAAAAACTGTTTTTT. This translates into CASSVQGEAEKLFF.